This is a list of T cell receptor beta chains from one sample in a study of regulatory T cells. Profiling relied on immunoSEQ multiplex PCR, and the TCRdb table lists in-frame clones only, not all of them. The sample carries 30,000 to 40,000 clones, roughly 90% recorded once. Sequenced: conventional CD4+ T cells sorted from blood. Receptors were obtained from a young adult with CD3G deficiency. Both conserved end residues are part of each CDR3. Each record gives: J gene, D gene, V gene, clone size, CDR3 protein, CDR3 DNA. The D gene is left open where the match is weak. Expanded clones are given a class, and other clones once, few, many or no size at all.

J gene: TRBJ2-3
D gene: TRBD1
V gene: TRBV7-2
clone size: -
CDR3 protein: CASSLRGQDTQYF
CDR3 DNA: TGTGCCAGCAGCTTAAGGGGGCAAGATACGCAGTATTTT

J gene: TRBJ2-7
D gene: -
V gene: TRBV6-1
clone size: -
CDR3 protein: CASSEYWTSSYEQYF
CDR3 DNA: TGTGCCAGCAGTGAATATTGGACAAGCTCCTACGAGCAGTACTTC

J gene: TRBJ1-6
D gene: -
V gene: TRBV18
clone size: -
CDR3 protein: CASSSLGNSPLHF
CDR3 DNA: TGTGCCAGCTCATCTTTAGGTAATTCACCCCTCCACTTT

J gene: TRBJ2-2
D gene: -
V gene: TRBV5-1
clone size: -
CDR3 protein: CASSFTGRTGPRANTGELFF
CDR3 DNA: TGCGCCAGCAGCTTTACAGGAAGGACGGGCCCGCGGGCGAACACCGGGGAGCTGTTTTTT

J gene: TRBJ2-7
D gene: -
V gene: TRBV6-1
clone size: few
CDR3 protein: CASSEAGTNSYEQYF
CDR3 DNA: TGTGCCAGCAGTGAAGCCGGGACCAACTCCTACGAGCAGTACTTC

J gene: TRBJ2-1
D gene: TRBD1
V gene: TRBV5-1
clone size: -
CDR3 protein: CASSTRTGLVDEQFF
CDR3 DNA: TGCGCCAGCAGCACCCGGACAGGGTTGGTAGATGAGCAGTTCTTC

J gene: TRBJ1-1
D gene: -
V gene: TRBV6-1
clone size: -
CDR3 protein: CASSEHRNTEAFF
CDR3 DNA: TGTGCCAGCAGTGAACATCGGAACACTGAAGCTTTCTTT

J gene: TRBJ2-3
D gene: -
V gene: TRBV19
clone size: -
CDR3 protein: CASSIRGAVADTQYF
CDR3 DNA: TGTGCCAGTAGTATCAGGGGGGCAGTCGCCGATACGCAGTATTTT

J gene: TRBJ2-3
D gene: -
V gene: TRBV18
clone size: once
CDR3 protein: CASSPPNADTQYF
CDR3 DNA: TGTGCCAGCTCACCACCAAACGCAGATACGCAGTATTTT

J gene: TRBJ1-6
D gene: -
V gene: TRBV27
clone size: -
CDR3 protein: CASRGQESSPLHF
CDR3 DNA: TGTGCCAGCAGGGGACAAGAGAGTTCACCCCTCCACTTT

J gene: TRBJ2-2
D gene: TRBD1
V gene: TRBV10-2
clone size: once
CDR3 protein: CASSDSLGTANTGELFF
CDR3 DNA: TGCGCCAGCAGTGATTCACTAGGGACAGCGAACACCGGGGAGCTGTTTTTT

J gene: TRBJ2-7
D gene: -
V gene: TRBV6-6
clone size: -
CDR3 protein: CASTDGTRGGYEQYF
CDR3 DNA: TGTGCCAGCACCGACGGGACAAGAGGAGGCTACGAGCAGTACTTC

J gene: TRBJ1-2
D gene: -
V gene: TRBV11-2
clone size: -
CDR3 protein: CASSLDLYDGYTF
CDR3 DNA: TGTGCCAGCAGCTTAGATCTTTATGATGGCTACACCTTC

J gene: TRBJ2-7
D gene: TRBD2
V gene: TRBV6-5
clone size: once
CDR3 protein: CASSSERGYEQYF
CDR3 DNA: TGTGCCAGCAGTTCGGAGCGGGGCTACGAGCAGTACTTC

J gene: TRBJ2-7
D gene: TRBD2
V gene: TRBV28
clone size: -
CDR3 protein: CASSLAASGRPEQYF
CDR3 DNA: TGTGCCAGCAGTTTGGCGGCTAGCGGGAGGCCAGAGCAGTACTTC

J gene: TRBJ1-4
D gene: -
V gene: TRBV28
clone size: -
CDR3 protein: CASSPGDVHEKLFF
CDR3 DNA: TGTGCCAGCAGTCCAGGGGACGTTCATGAAAAACTGTTTTTT

J gene: TRBJ1-1
D gene: -
V gene: TRBV7-2
clone size: -
CDR3 protein: CASSLYGGMNTEAFF
CDR3 DNA: TGTGCCAGCAGCTTATATGGAGGAATGAACACTGAAGCTTTCTTT

J gene: TRBJ2-1
D gene: -
V gene: TRBV5-1
clone size: -
CDR3 protein: CASSFGGLPYNEQFF
CDR3 DNA: TGCGCCAGCAGCTTTGGGGGGCTACCCTACAATGAGCAGTTCTTC

J gene: TRBJ2-7
D gene: -
V gene: TRBV28
clone size: -
CDR3 protein: CASSPGLRTGEQYF
CDR3 DNA: TGTGCCAGCAGTCCCGGGCTTCGAACGGGGGAGCAGTACTTC

J gene: TRBJ1-5
D gene: -
V gene: TRBV6-1
clone size: -
CDR3 protein: CASSGPGRSQPQHF
CDR3 DNA: TGTGCCAGCAGTGGACCGGGTCGGAGTCAGCCCCAGCATTTT

J gene: TRBJ2-3
D gene: -
V gene: TRBV28
clone size: -
CDR3 protein: CASSFGATHTDTQYF
CDR3 DNA: TGTGCCAGCAGTTTTGGGGCTACCCACACAGATACGCAGTATTTT

J gene: TRBJ2-7
D gene: -
V gene: TRBV6-1
clone size: -
CDR3 protein: CASRGEPYEQYF
CDR3 DNA: TGTGCCAGCAGAGGGGAACCCTACGAGCAGTACTTC

J gene: TRBJ2-1
D gene: TRBD1
V gene: TRBV7-8
clone size: -
CDR3 protein: CASSRDRGSYNEQFF
CDR3 DNA: TGTGCCAGCAGTCGGGACAGGGGGTCGTACAATGAGCAGTTCTTC

J gene: TRBJ1-1
D gene: TRBD1
V gene: TRBV5-1
clone size: -
CDR3 protein: CASSPLTGGNTEAFF
CDR3 DNA: TGCGCCAGCAGCCCACTGACAGGGGGGAACACTGAAGCTTTCTTT

J gene: TRBJ1-5
D gene: -
V gene: TRBV19
clone size: once
CDR3 protein: CASSIDRHQPQHF
CDR3 DNA: TGTGCCAGTAGTATAGATCGACATCAGCCCCAGCATTTT

J gene: TRBJ2-1
D gene: -
V gene: TRBV11-1
clone size: -
CDR3 protein: CASRAEGGNEQFF
CDR3 DNA: TGTGCCAGCAGGGCAGAGGGAGGCAATGAGCAGTTCTTC

J gene: TRBJ2-2
D gene: -
V gene: TRBV6-6
clone size: once
CDR3 protein: CASSYDRGTGELFF
CDR3 DNA: TGTGCCAGCAGTTACGACCGGGGCACCGGGGAGCTGTTTTTT

J gene: TRBJ2-1
D gene: TRBD1
V gene: TRBV6-1
clone size: -
CDR3 protein: CASRIGQGSNEQFF
CDR3 DNA: TGTGCCAGCAGGATAGGACAGGGATCGAATGAGCAGTTCTTC

J gene: TRBJ2-5
D gene: -
V gene: TRBV7-8
clone size: -
CDR3 protein: CASSPMVGGQETQYF
CDR3 DNA: TGTGCCAGCAGCCCGATGGTTGGGGGGCAAGAGACCCAGTACTTC

J gene: TRBJ1-2
D gene: -
V gene: TRBV6-1
clone size: -
CDR3 protein: CASIGAGVNGYTF
CDR3 DNA: TGTGCCAGCATAGGCGCGGGAGTGAATGGCTACACCTTC

J gene: TRBJ2-7
D gene: -
V gene: TRBV30
clone size: -
CDR3 protein: CAWSSGGARYF
CDR3 DNA: TGTGCCTGGAGTTCCGGGGGCGCAAGGTACTTC

J gene: TRBJ2-3
D gene: TRBD2
V gene: TRBV10-3
clone size: -
CDR3 protein: CAISELASGTDTQYF
CDR3 DNA: TGTGCCATCAGTGAGTTGGCTAGCGGGACAGATACGCAGTATTTT

J gene: TRBJ2-5
D gene: -
V gene: TRBV5-1
clone size: -
CDR3 protein: CASSPDPSVETQYF
CDR3 DNA: TGCGCCAGCAGCCCGGACCCTAGCGTAGAGACCCAGTACTTC

J gene: TRBJ2-7
D gene: -
V gene: TRBV18
clone size: -
CDR3 protein: CASSQLPGALGEQYF
CDR3 DNA: TGTGCCAGCTCACAGCTCCCCGGGGCTCTGGGGGAGCAGTACTTC

J gene: TRBJ2-1
D gene: -
V gene: TRBV6-1
clone size: -
CDR3 protein: CASSERRDEQFF
CDR3 DNA: TGTGCCAGCAGTGAAAGGAGGGATGAGCAGTTCTTC

J gene: TRBJ1-5
D gene: -
V gene: TRBV18
clone size: -
CDR3 protein: CASSHGRFWNQPQHF
CDR3 DNA: TGTGCCAGCTCCCACGGACGGTTTTGGAATCAGCCCCAGCATTTT

J gene: TRBJ1-5
D gene: -
V gene: TRBV28
clone size: medium-sized
CDR3 protein: CASTGGGRAFSQPQHF
CDR3 DNA: TGTGCCAGCACCGGAGGTGGCAGGGCCTTCAGTCAGCCCCAGCATTTT

J gene: TRBJ2-6
D gene: TRBD1
V gene: TRBV5-1
clone size: -
CDR3 protein: CASSGGQEAGANVLTF
CDR3 DNA: TGCGCCAGCAGCGGGGGACAGGAGGCTGGGGCCAACGTCCTGACTTTC

J gene: TRBJ1-4
D gene: TRBD1
V gene: TRBV28
clone size: -
CDR3 protein: CASSSAGGRKEKLFF
CDR3 DNA: TGTGCCAGCAGTAGCGCAGGGGGCCGGAAAGAAAAACTGTTTTTT